This TCR beta chain emerged from a study of T cell responses to AZD1222 COVID-19 vaccine. Background on the study: Samples with a second dose at about 4 or about 12 weeks were pooled together.

Assay used: immunoSEQ multiplex PCR; TCRdb lists only in-frame clones, some missing. The table includes approximately 140,000 clones, more than 85% detected once. This CDR3 is 15 amino acids long. The germline V gene encodes CDR1 SEHNR and CDR2 FQNEAQ (reference sequence). V shed 5 bases and J 7 bases; nucleotides not matched to a gene: 6. As for this clone: The target antigen is unknown.

Study outcomes and limitations: Mostly white British, mostly female donors; authors suggested clonal diversity may be underestimated. An increase in Spike-specific TCR breadth and depth was observed after two AZD1222 doses. Epitopes outside B.1.351 and B.1.1.7 mutated regions reportedly drew nearly half of spike TCRs.

The V call is TRBV7-9, the J call TRBJ1-6; 9 bases fit TRBD1. The source was peripheral blood, collected on day 0 of AZD1222 vaccination. This TCR was recovered from an adult in good health. CDR3 in DNA: TGTGCCAGCAGCCCGGGGGACAGGGCGAATTCACCCCTCCACTTT. It translates to CASSPGDRANSPLHF.